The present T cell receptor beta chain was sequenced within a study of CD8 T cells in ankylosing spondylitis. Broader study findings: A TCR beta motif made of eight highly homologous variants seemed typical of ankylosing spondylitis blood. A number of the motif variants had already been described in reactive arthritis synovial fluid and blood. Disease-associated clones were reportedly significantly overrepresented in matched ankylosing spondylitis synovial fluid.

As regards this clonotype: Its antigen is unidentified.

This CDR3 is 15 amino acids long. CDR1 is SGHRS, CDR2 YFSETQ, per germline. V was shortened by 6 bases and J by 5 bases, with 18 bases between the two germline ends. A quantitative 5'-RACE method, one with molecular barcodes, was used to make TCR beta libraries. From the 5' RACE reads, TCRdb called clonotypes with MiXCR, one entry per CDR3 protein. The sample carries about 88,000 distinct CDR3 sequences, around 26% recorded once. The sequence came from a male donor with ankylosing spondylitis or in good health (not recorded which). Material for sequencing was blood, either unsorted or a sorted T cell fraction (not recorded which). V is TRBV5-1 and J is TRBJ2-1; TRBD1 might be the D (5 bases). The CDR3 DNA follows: TGCGCCAGCAAGGAGACAGTCAACTATAACAATGAGCAGTTCTTC. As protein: CASKETVNYNNEQFF.